Listed here is a single T cell receptor (beta chain). The antigen remains undetermined. The sort gate was single viable CD3+CD4+CD8-CD45RO+ cells for memory CD4+ T cells. This entry belongs to a study of memory CD4+ T cells and cytomegalovirus serostatus. Study details: Healthy Belgian adult donors included 9 or 10 CMV-positive and some 24 CMV-negative people. Study-wide results and caveats: About 40% of the roughly 160 known CMV-associated TCRbeta sequences appeared in CD4+ memory. The CMV-associated TCR signature appears largely within the CD4+ memory repertoire.

The V gene end was trimmed by 4 bases and the J gene end by 3 bases; junction bases not matched to a gene: 8. Looked up from germline, CDR1 is SGDLS and CDR2 is YYNGEE. The CDR3 covers 15 residues. TCRdb keeps only in-frame clones here, not all; method: immunoSEQ multiplex PCR. Of under 55,000 clones in the sample, roughly 79% are singletons; the top ten hold around 1.6%. Sequencing was performed on memory CD4+ T cells from blood. The sequence was obtained from an adult in good health and CMV-seronegative. The rearrangement links TRBV9 to TRBJ1-2; 8 nucleotides agree with TRBD1. This CDR3 is CASSTGLTGDYGYTF. The CDR3 coding sequence is TGTGCCAGCAGCACCGGGCTGACAGGGGACTATGGCTACACCTTC.